The rows below give T cell receptor beta chains drawn from one sample of a study of blood T cells in healthy people across ages. Via MiXCR, TCRdb re-called the 5' RACE reads, giving one row per CDR3 protein. The data contain roughly 700,000 distinct CDR3 sequences, about 34% of them singletons. Input material: blood. All receptors derive from a woman aged 80 or over in good health. Both conserved end residues are part of each CDR3. Fields, in order: clone size, D gene, J gene, V gene, CDR3 protein, CDR3 DNA. The D gene is left open where the match is weak. Some rows mark clone size as missing; the rest say once, few, many or name a class of expanded clone.

abundance: NA; d_gene: NA; j_gene: TRBJ1-5; v_gene: TRBV7-2; CDR3aa: CASSLVRSTGTTYQPQHF; CDR3nt: TGTGCCAGCAGCTTAGTTAGATCGACCGGGACCACATATCAGCCCCAGCATTTT
abundance: NA; d_gene: TRBD2; j_gene: TRBJ2-5; v_gene: TRBV11-3; CDR3aa: CASSSGTSGEYNEQYF; CDR3nt: TGCGCCAGCAGCTCCGGGACTAGCGGGGAGTACAATGAGCAGTACTTC
abundance: many; d_gene: NA; j_gene: TRBJ2-2; v_gene: TRBV7-2; CDR3aa: CASSVLQGTGELFF; CDR3nt: TGTGCCAGCAGCGTATTACAGGGCACCGGGGAGCTGTTTTTT
abundance: many; d_gene: TRBD1; j_gene: TRBJ2-7; v_gene: TRBV5-1; CDR3aa: CASSRPDRGSYEQYF; CDR3nt: TGCGCCAGCAGCCGGCCGGACAGGGGCTCTTACGAGCAGTACTTC
abundance: many; d_gene: NA; j_gene: TRBJ1-4; v_gene: TRBV20-1; CDR3aa: CSANTGEKLFF; CDR3nt: TGCAGTGCGAATACAGGGGAAAAACTGTTTTTT
abundance: few; d_gene: TRBD1; j_gene: TRBJ1-1; v_gene: TRBV4-3; CDR3aa: CASSPGTGPPEAFF; CDR3nt: TGCGCCAGCAGCCCCGGGACAGGTCCCCCTGAAGCTTTCTTT
abundance: NA; d_gene: NA; j_gene: TRBJ2-5; v_gene: TRBV6-5; CDR3aa: CASSYSPWGYQETQYF; CDR3nt: TGTGCCAGCAGTTACTCACCGTGGGGGTACCAAGAGACCCAGTACTTC
abundance: many; d_gene: NA; j_gene: TRBJ2-5; v_gene: TRBV5-1; CDR3aa: CASSLWAGQETQYF; CDR3nt: TGCGCCAGCAGCTTGTGGGCAGGACAAGAGACCCAGTACTTC
abundance: NA; d_gene: TRBD2; j_gene: TRBJ2-3; v_gene: TRBV20-1; CDR3aa: CSARGFSGSPDTQYF; CDR3nt: TGCAGTGCTAGAGGATTTAGCGGGAGCCCAGATACGCAGTATTTT
abundance: NA; d_gene: NA; j_gene: TRBJ2-5; v_gene: TRBV15; CDR3aa: CATSRGASLGETQYF; CDR3nt: TGTGCCACCAGCAGAGGTGCCTCTCTTGGAGAGACCCAGTACTTC
abundance: once; d_gene: TRBD1; j_gene: TRBJ1-2; v_gene: TRBV7-2; CDR3aa: CASSSDRQGGYTF; CDR3nt: TGTGCCAGCAGCTCCGACCGACAGGGAGGCTACACCTTC
abundance: once; d_gene: NA; j_gene: TRBJ1-3; v_gene: TRBV28; CDR3aa: CASSGPLGNTRYF; CDR3nt: TGTGCCAGCTCGGGACCCCTCGGCAACACCAGATATTTT
abundance: many; d_gene: TRBD1; j_gene: TRBJ1-1; v_gene: TRBV6-5; CDR3aa: CASRVRGGTEAFF; CDR3nt: TGTGCCAGCAGGGTCAGGGGGGGCACTGAAGCTTTCTTT
abundance: few; d_gene: NA; j_gene: TRBJ1-6; v_gene: TRBV3-1; CDR3aa: CASSQGTANSPLHF; CDR3nt: TGTGCCAGCAGCCAGGGGACGGCTAATTCACCCCTCCACTTT
abundance: many; d_gene: NA; j_gene: TRBJ2-1; v_gene: TRBV28; CDR3aa: CASSEPRGRGRGEQFF; CDR3nt: TGTGCCAGCAGCGAACCGAGGGGGCGGGGGCGAGGTGAGCAGTTCTTC
abundance: many; d_gene: TRBD2; j_gene: TRBJ2-1; v_gene: TRBV9; CDR3aa: CASSVNSGGLRDEQFF; CDR3nt: TGTGCCAGCAGCGTCAATAGCGGGGGGCTAAGGGATGAGCAGTTCTTC
abundance: NA; d_gene: NA; j_gene: TRBJ2-5; v_gene: TRBV11-1; CDR3aa: CASSPNRGAETQYF; CDR3nt: TGTGCCAGCAGCCCCAACCGAGGGGCAGAGACCCAGTACTTC
abundance: many; d_gene: TRBD2; j_gene: TRBJ2-5; v_gene: TRBV7-8; CDR3aa: CASSPRLAGVWETQYF; CDR3nt: TGTGCCAGCAGCCCGCGACTAGCGGGGGTGTGGGAGACCCAGTACTTC
abundance: many; d_gene: TRBD2; j_gene: TRBJ2-5; v_gene: TRBV11-2; CDR3aa: CASSSRGLALQETQYF; CDR3nt: TGTGCCAGCAGCTCCCGCGGACTAGCGTTACAAGAGACCCAGTACTTC
abundance: many; d_gene: TRBD1; j_gene: TRBJ2-2; v_gene: TRBV5-1; CDR3aa: CASSSQGARDTGELFF; CDR3nt: TGCGCCAGCAGCTCACAGGGGGCTAGGGACACCGGGGAGCTGTTTTTT
abundance: many; d_gene: NA; j_gene: TRBJ2-7; v_gene: TRBV29-1; CDR3aa: CSVELGGNEQYF; CDR3nt: TGCAGCGTTGAACTCGGCGGTAATGAGCAGTACTTC
abundance: NA; d_gene: TRBD2; j_gene: TRBJ2-4; v_gene: TRBV7-2; CDR3aa: CASRSSGGAHIQYF; CDR3nt: TGTGCCAGCAGATCAAGCGGGGGGGCCCACATTCAGTACTTC
abundance: many; d_gene: TRBD1; j_gene: TRBJ1-6; v_gene: TRBV12-3/TRBV12-4; CDR3aa: CASRTGTENSPLHF; CDR3nt: TGTGCCAGCAGAACCGGGACAGAGAATTCACCCCTCCACTTT
abundance: many; d_gene: NA; j_gene: TRBJ2-7; v_gene: TRBV4-2; CDR3aa: CASSQDLGPYEQYF; CDR3nt: TGTGCCAGCAGCCAAGATCTAGGCCCCTACGAGCAGTACTTC
abundance: many; d_gene: NA; j_gene: TRBJ2-3; v_gene: TRBV20-1; CDR3aa: CSARVRGGGLRDTQYF; CDR3nt: TGCAGTGCTAGAGTCAGGGGGGGGGGCCTTCGAGATACGCAGTATTTT
abundance: few; d_gene: NA; j_gene: TRBJ1-5; v_gene: TRBV21-1; CDR3aa: CASSKDTEVSNQPQHF; CDR3nt: TGTGCCAGCAGCAAAGACACAGAGGTCAGCAATCAGCCCCAGCATTTT
abundance: NA; d_gene: NA; j_gene: TRBJ1-3; v_gene: TRBV5-1; CDR3aa: CASSLGGTTSSGNTIYF; CDR3nt: TGCGCCAGCAGCCTAGGGGGAACTACTAGCTCTGGAAACACCATATATTTT
abundance: few; d_gene: NA; j_gene: TRBJ1-2; v_gene: TRBV6-1; CDR3aa: CASSDPGMRGYTF; CDR3nt: TGTGCCAGCAGTGACCCAGGGATGCGTGGCTACACCTTC
abundance: many; d_gene: TRBD2; j_gene: TRBJ2-6; v_gene: TRBV5-1; CDR3aa: CASSSQAGGTGANVLTF; CDR3nt: TGCGCCAGCAGCTCCCAAGCGGGGGGGACCGGGGCCAACGTCCTGACTTTC
abundance: many; d_gene: TRBD2; j_gene: TRBJ2-3; v_gene: TRBV2; CDR3aa: CASSGRGGTDTQYF; CDR3nt: TGTGCCAGCAGTGGGCGGGGGGGCACAGATACGCAGTATTTT
abundance: many; d_gene: TRBD1; j_gene: TRBJ2-7; v_gene: TRBV4-1; CDR3aa: CASSSWRTGAPPLYEQYF; CDR3nt: TGCGCCAGCAGCTCCTGGAGAACAGGGGCACCCCCCCTCTACGAGCAGTACTTC
abundance: NA; d_gene: TRBD2; j_gene: TRBJ2-7; v_gene: TRBV11-2; CDR3aa: CASSLVAGGVYEQYF; CDR3nt: TGTGCCAGCAGCTTAGTGGCGGGAGGAGTATACGAGCAGTACTTC
abundance: many; d_gene: NA; j_gene: TRBJ1-2; v_gene: TRBV5-6; CDR3aa: CASSLNRGGRAYGYTF; CDR3nt: TGTGCCAGCAGCCTAAACCGAGGGGGGCGCGCCTATGGCTACACCTTC
abundance: many; d_gene: TRBD1; j_gene: TRBJ2-6; v_gene: TRBV3-1; CDR3aa: CASSQGLKGTGYSGANVLTF; CDR3nt: TGTGCCAGCAGCCAAGGCCTAAAGGGGACAGGGTACTCTGGGGCCAACGTCCTGACTTTC
abundance: many; d_gene: TRBD1; j_gene: TRBJ2-1; v_gene: TRBV20-1; CDR3aa: CSARALRDRGGDEQFF; CDR3nt: TGCAGTGCTAGGGCTCTCCGGGACAGGGGAGGGGATGAGCAGTTCTTC
abundance: NA; d_gene: NA; j_gene: TRBJ1-4; v_gene: TRBV27; CDR3aa: CASSLMGGLATNEKLFF; CDR3nt: TGTGCCAGCAGTTTAATGGGGGGGCTTGCAACTAATGAAAAACTGTTTTTT
abundance: few; d_gene: TRBD1; j_gene: TRBJ2-7; v_gene: TRBV5-6; CDR3aa: CASSLLGTGAYGQYF; CDR3nt: TGTGCCAGCAGCTTACTCGGGACAGGGGCCTACGGGCAGTACTTC
abundance: NA; d_gene: TRBD2; j_gene: TRBJ2-7; v_gene: TRBV6-5; CDR3aa: CASSPSLAGSYEQYF; CDR3nt: TGTGCCAGCAGCCCCTCACTAGCGGGTTCCTACGAGCAGTACTTC
abundance: few; d_gene: NA; j_gene: TRBJ1-2; v_gene: TRBV9; CDR3aa: CASSVGSRGGNYGYTF; CDR3nt: TGTGCCAGCAGCGTAGGGTCGCGGGGGGGGAACTATGGCTACACCTTC
abundance: many; d_gene: NA; j_gene: TRBJ1-2; v_gene: TRBV5-1; CDR3aa: CASSPLAGANNYGYTF; CDR3nt: TGCGCCAGCAGCCCTCTGGCGGGGGCTAATAACTATGGCTACACCTTC
abundance: NA; d_gene: NA; j_gene: TRBJ1-1; v_gene: TRBV9; CDR3aa: CASSPGRAGRVGTEAFF; CDR3nt: TGTGCCAGCAGCCCCGGGCGGGCAGGGAGGGTTGGCACTGAAGCTTTCTTT
abundance: many; d_gene: NA; j_gene: TRBJ2-6; v_gene: TRBV6-1; CDR3aa: CASLGRPSSGANVLTF; CDR3nt: TGTGCCAGTTTGGGACGTCCAAGCTCTGGGGCCAACGTCCTGACTTTC
abundance: NA; d_gene: NA; j_gene: TRBJ1-1; v_gene: TRBV2; CDR3aa: CASTGGGSPEAFF; CDR3nt: TGTGCCAGCACTGGGGGGGGGAGTCCTGAAGCTTTCTTT
abundance: NA; d_gene: TRBD2; j_gene: TRBJ2-1; v_gene: TRBV29-1; CDR3aa: CSVGGGLVGFEQFF; CDR3nt: TGCAGCGTAGGGGGGGGACTAGTGGGTTTCGAGCAGTTCTTC
abundance: many; d_gene: NA; j_gene: TRBJ1-2; v_gene: TRBV3-1; CDR3aa: CASSHLEGYGYTF; CDR3nt: TGTGCCAGCAGCCATTTAGAGGGCTATGGCTACACCTTC
abundance: NA; d_gene: NA; j_gene: TRBJ2-2; v_gene: TRBV18; CDR3aa: CASSPRRINTGELFF; CDR3nt: TGTGCCAGCTCACCACGAAGGATCAACACCGGGGAGCTGTTTTTT
abundance: NA; d_gene: TRBD1; j_gene: TRBJ1-6; v_gene: TRBV16; CDR3aa: CASSPGGQGVSPRHF; CDR3nt: TGTGCCAGCAGCCCGGGAGGACAGGGAGTTTCACCCCGCCACTTT
abundance: NA; d_gene: TRBD1; j_gene: TRBJ2-2; v_gene: TRBV5-6; CDR3aa: CASSLGDREAGELFF; CDR3nt: TGTGCCAGCAGCTTGGGGGACAGGGAGGCCGGGGAGCTGTTTTTT
abundance: many; d_gene: NA; j_gene: TRBJ1-1; v_gene: TRBV28; CDR3aa: CASSLGLRKNTEAFF; CDR3nt: TGTGCCAGCAGTTTAGGACTGAGGAAAAACACTGAAGCTTTCTTT
abundance: NA; d_gene: NA; j_gene: TRBJ2-3; v_gene: TRBV7-9; CDR3aa: CASSFGVGPSTDTQYF; CDR3nt: TGTGCCAGCAGCTTCGGCGTGGGGCCTAGCACAGATACGCAGTATTTT
abundance: few; d_gene: NA; j_gene: TRBJ2-2; v_gene: TRBV6-2/TRBV6-3; CDR3aa: CASSYADPSSGKDGNTGELFF; CDR3nt: TGTGCCAGCAGTTATGCTGATCCAAGCTCCGGGAAAGACGGGAACACCGGGGAGCTGTTTTTT